The source of this T cell receptor beta chain is a study of blood T cell repertoires in COVID-19. As for the study in general: PBMCs, B-cell-depleted T cells, or T cells provided the cDNA or gDNA that made up the material.

TCRdb's copy holds only in-frame clones and misses some; the assay was immunoSEQ multiplex PCR. The profile shows 150,000 to 200,000 clones, roughly 86% of them singletons. Germline CDR1 LNHNV, CDR2 YYDKDF (reference sequence). V lost 1 base to trimming and J lost 5 bases, with 6 bases between them. CDR3 length: 12 amino acids. The study drew participants aged about 18 to 89 years from approximately 23 US areas. Input material: PBMCs or T cells enriched from blood (not recorded which). The J gene is TRBJ2-7, the V gene TRBV15; no firm D call. The TCR was taken from a woman aged 25-40 years who had recovered from COVID-19. This CDR3 is CATSRGLDEQYF. The CDR3 DNA is TGTGCCACCAGCAGAGGATTAGACGAGCAGTACTTC.